What follows describes a single T cell receptor (beta chain). This table comes from immunoSEQ multiplex PCR, and its TCRdb copy is limited to in-frame clones, with some not included. Of under 1,900,000 clones in the sample, roughly 98.5% were seen once. This sample is part of a study of shared clonotypes between healthy human individuals. Study-wide context: Donor composition was a couple of women and a few men, aged 18 to 49.

V was clipped by 5 bases and J by 4 bases; unmatched bases: 11. This CDR3 has 16 residues. The V gene's germline CDR1 is SGHTA and CDR2 FQGNSA. This clonotype originated in a man in his thirties or forties in good health. The chain couples TRBV7-2 to TRBJ2-3, with 8 bases matching TRBD1. The sequenced material came from naive CD4+ T cells sorted from blood. Subset denoted: CD45RA+ positively selected. The CDR3 nucleotides read TGTGCCAGCAGCCCTAGGACAGGGAACGTAGCAGATACGCAGTATTTT. It is translated as CASSPRTGNVADTQYF.